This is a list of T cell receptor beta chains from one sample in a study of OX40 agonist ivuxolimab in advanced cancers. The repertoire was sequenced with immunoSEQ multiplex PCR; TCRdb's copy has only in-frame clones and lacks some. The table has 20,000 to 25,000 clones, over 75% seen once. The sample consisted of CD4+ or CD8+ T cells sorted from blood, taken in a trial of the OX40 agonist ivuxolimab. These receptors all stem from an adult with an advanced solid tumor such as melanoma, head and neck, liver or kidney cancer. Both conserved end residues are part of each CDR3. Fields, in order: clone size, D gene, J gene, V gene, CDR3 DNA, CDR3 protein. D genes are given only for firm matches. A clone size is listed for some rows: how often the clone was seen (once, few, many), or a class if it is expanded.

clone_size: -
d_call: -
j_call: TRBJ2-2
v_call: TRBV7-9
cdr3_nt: TGTGCCAGCAGCTTCGGTCAGCCCTCGAACACCGGGGAGCTGTTTTTT
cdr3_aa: CASSFGQPSNTGELFF

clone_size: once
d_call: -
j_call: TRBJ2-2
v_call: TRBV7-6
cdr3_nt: TGTGCCAGCAGCTTAGGTTTGCGGGGAGGTGCGAACACCGGGGAGCTGTTTTTT
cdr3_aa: CASSLGLRGGANTGELFF

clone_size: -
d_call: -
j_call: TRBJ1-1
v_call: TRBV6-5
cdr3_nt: TGTGCCAGCATTGACCCCGACGGTAACACTGAAGCTTTCTTT
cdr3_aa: CASIDPDGNTEAFF

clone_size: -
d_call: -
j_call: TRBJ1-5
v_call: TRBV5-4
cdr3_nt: TGTGCCAGCAGCCGGGGGGGTAGCAATCAGCCCCAGCATTTT
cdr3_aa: CASSRGGSNQPQHF

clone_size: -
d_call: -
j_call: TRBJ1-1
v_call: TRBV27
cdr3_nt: TGTGCCAGCAGTTTACCCGGGGTGGGCACTGAAGCTTTCTTT
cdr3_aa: CASSLPGVGTEAFF

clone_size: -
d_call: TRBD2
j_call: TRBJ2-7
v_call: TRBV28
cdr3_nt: TGTGCCAGCAGGAGCGGGGCACTACCTACCTACGAGCAGTACTTC
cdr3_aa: CASRSGALPTYEQYF

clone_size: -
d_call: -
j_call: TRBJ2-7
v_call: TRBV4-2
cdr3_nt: TGTGCCAGTAGCCAGTACGGGACACCCTACGAGCAGTACTTC
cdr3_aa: CASSQYGTPYEQYF

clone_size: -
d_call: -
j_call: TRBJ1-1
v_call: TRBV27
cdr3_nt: TGTGCCAGCAGTTTAGGATTTTTGAACACTGAAGCTTTCTTT
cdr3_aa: CASSLGFLNTEAFF

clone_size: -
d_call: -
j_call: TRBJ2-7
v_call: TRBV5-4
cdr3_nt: TGTGCCAGCAGCTTACCAGGGGAGGCCTACGAGCAGTACTTC
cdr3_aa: CASSLPGEAYEQYF

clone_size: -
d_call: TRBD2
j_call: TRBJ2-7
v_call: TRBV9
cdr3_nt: TGTGCCAGCAGCTCAGCCCCTAGCGGGCTAGCCTACGAGCAGTACTTC
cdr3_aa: CASSSAPSGLAYEQYF

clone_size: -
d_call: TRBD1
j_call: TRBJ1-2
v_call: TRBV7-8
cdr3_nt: TGTGCCAGCAGCCCAAGACAGGGGGCTCACTATGGCTACACCTTC
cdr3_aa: CASSPRQGAHYGYTF

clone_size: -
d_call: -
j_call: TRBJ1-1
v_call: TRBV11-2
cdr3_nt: TGTGCCAGCAGCGCCGGCCCTGGCGAAGCTTTCTTT
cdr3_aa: CASSAGPGEAFF

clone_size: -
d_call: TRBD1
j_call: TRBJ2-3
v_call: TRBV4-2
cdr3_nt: TGTGCCAGCAGCCACCTCCCCGGGACAGGGAACACAGATACGCAGTATTTT
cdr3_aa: CASSHLPGTGNTDTQYF

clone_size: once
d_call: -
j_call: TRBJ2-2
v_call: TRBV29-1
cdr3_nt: TGCAGCGTTGAAGGACAGAACACCGGGGAGCTGTTTTTT
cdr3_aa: CSVEGQNTGELFF

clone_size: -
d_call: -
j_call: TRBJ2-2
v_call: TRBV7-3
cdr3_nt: TGTGCCAGCAGCCGGCCGGGCAGGGATAACACCGGGGAGCTGTTTTTT
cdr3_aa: CASSRPGRDNTGELFF

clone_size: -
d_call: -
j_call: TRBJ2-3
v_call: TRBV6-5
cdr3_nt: TGTGCCAGCAGTTACTCAATCAGCGAAGGCACAGATACGCAGTATTTT
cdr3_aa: CASSYSISEGTDTQYF

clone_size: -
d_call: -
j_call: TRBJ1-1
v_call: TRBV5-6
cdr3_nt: TGTGCCAGCAGCGTTTCCACTGAAGCTTTCTTT
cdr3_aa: CASSVSTEAFF

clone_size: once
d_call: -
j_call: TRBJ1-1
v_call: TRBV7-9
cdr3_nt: TGTGCCAGCACCGGAGGTACTGAAGCTTTCTTT
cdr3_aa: CASTGGTEAFF

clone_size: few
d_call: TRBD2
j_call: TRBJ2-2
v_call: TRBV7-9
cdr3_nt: TGTGCCAGCAGCTTAGGCGGGAGCACCCCCGGGGAGCTGTTTTTT
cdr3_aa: CASSLGGSTPGELFF

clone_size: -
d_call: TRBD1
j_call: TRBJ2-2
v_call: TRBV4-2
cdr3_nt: TGTGCCAGCAGCTATAGGACAGGGGACTACACCGGGGAGCTGTTTTTT
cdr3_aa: CASSYRTGDYTGELFF

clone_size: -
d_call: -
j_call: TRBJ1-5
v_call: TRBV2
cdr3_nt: TGTGCCAGCAGGGGGGGGAGCAATCAGCCCCAGCATTTT
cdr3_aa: CASRGGSNQPQHF

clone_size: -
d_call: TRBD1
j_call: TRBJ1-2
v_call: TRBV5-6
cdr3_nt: TGTGCCAGCAGCCCGGGACAGTTGAACTATGGCTACACCTTC
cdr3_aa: CASSPGQLNYGYTF

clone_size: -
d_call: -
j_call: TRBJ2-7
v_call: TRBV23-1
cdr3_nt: TGCGCCAGCAGTCAATCGGTCTGGGACCTGGGGCGCGAGCAGTACTTC
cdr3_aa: CASSQSVWDLGREQYF

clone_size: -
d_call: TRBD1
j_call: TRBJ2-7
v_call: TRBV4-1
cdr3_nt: TGCGCCAGCAGCCAAGAAGTGACAGGGGCCTCCTACGAGCAGTACTTC
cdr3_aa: CASSQEVTGASYEQYF

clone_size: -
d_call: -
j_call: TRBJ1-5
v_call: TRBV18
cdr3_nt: TGTGCCAGCTCGTCGGACCTTGGGTATAGCAATCAGCCCCAGCATTTT
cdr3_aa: CASSSDLGYSNQPQHF

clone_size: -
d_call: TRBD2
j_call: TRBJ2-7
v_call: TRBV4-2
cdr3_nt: TGTGCCAGCAGCCAAGCATCGGGTTTAACGGGGGGGGACTACGAGCAGTACTTC
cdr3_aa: CASSQASGLTGGDYEQYF

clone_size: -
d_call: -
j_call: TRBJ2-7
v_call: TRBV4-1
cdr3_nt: TGCGCCAGCAGCCAAGACCCGGGCAACGAGCAGTACTTC
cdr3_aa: CASSQDPGNEQYF

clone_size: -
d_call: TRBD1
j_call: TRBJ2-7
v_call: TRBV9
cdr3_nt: TGTGCCAGCAGCGCCGGGACAGGACCCTACGAGCAGTACTTC
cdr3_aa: CASSAGTGPYEQYF

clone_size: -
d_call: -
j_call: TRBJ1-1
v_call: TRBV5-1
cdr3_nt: TGCGCCAGCAGCAACCCCGATCTCGGGAACACTGAAGCTTTCTTT
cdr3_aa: CASSNPDLGNTEAFF

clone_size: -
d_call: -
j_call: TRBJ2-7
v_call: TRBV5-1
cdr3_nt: TGCGCCAGCAGCTTGGGGTACGAGCAGTACTTC
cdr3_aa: CASSLGYEQYF

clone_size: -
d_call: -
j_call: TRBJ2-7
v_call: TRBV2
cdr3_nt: TGTGCCAGCAGTGAAACGGTACTGGGGCCCCGCGAGCAGTACTTC
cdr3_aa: CASSETVLGPREQYF

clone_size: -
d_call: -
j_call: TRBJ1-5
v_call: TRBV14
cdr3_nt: TGTGCCAGCACCCTAGAGTGCAGACTTAGCAATCAGCCCCAGCATTTT
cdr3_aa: CASTLECRLSNQPQHF

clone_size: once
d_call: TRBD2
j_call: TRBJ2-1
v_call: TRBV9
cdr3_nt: TGTGCCAGCAGCGTAGGGGGACTAGCTATAGATGAGCAGTTCTTC
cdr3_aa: CASSVGGLAIDEQFF

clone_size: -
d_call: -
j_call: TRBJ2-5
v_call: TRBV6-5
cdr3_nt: TGTGCCAGCAGTCCCCAGATGACCCACCAAGAGACCCAGTACTTC
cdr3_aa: CASSPQMTHQETQYF

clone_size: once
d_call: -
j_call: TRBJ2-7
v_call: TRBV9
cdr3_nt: TGTGCCAGCAGCGTAGAGGGGGGCAGTGTCGGCGAGCAGTACTTC
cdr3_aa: CASSVEGGSVGEQYF

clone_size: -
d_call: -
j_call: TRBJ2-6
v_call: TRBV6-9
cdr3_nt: TGTGCCAGCAGTTACGAAGGCTCTGGGGCCACCGTCCTGACTTTC
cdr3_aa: CASSYEGSGATVLTF

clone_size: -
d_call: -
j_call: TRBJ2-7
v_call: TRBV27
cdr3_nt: TGTGCCAGCAGTTTATCGTCCAGGCTGAGCTCCTACGAGCAGTACTTC
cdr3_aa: CASSLSSRLSSYEQYF

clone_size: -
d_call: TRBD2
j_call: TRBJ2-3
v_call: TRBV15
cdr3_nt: TGTGCCACCGACGGGGGGATCACAGATACGCAGTATTTT
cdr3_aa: CATDGGITDTQYF